This T cell receptor (beta chain) came from a study of T-cell memory formation after mild COVID-19. Overall study: TCR clusters showed largely donor specificity. Broader study findings: Balance between CD4 and CD8 was seen in clones contracting day 15 to 85, and a CD4+ lean was seen in later expanders. Some clones that responded were present in memory (sampled pre-infection), which suggests cross-reactive memory joined. In second-wave clones peaking day 37, SARS-CoV-2 specificity remained unconfirmed.

TCRdb passed the 5' RACE reads through MiXCR, listing each CDR3 protein once. The sample lists 100,000 or so distinct CDR3 sequences, 11% seen once, with approximately 39% in the top ten. In its sample, this clonotype was seen a few times. The antigen is not known. This CDR3 comprises 14 residues. Germline V CDR1 and CDR2: MNHEY, SVGAGI. With 4 bases clipped from V and 4 bases from J, the junction kept 6 bases outside the gene matches. The sequenced sample consisted of PBMCs or a T cell subset sorted from them (not recorded which). The gene calls are TRBV6-5 and TRBJ2-5; 7 nucleotides align to TRBD2. The TCR comes from a man between 18 and 35 years old who had mild COVID-19 (a few samples of this study predate the infection). Cell type and time point are not known. Here the CDR3 reads CASSLTSSRETQYF. The DNA of the CDR3 is TGTGCCAGCAGTTTGACTAGCTCACGAGAGACCCAGTACTTC.